This section outlines one TCR beta chain sequence together with its context. This sample is drawn from a study of blood T cell repertoires in COVID-19. As for the study in general: Acute and convalescent COVID-19 specimens originated in the United States, Italy and Spain.

While infection was still active, Seattle patients were enrolled and then followed longitudinally. Sequencing used immunoSEQ multiplex PCR; TCRdb keeps in-frame clones, though not all of them. Among more than 250,000 clones listed, about nine tenths were seen once. The sample taken for sequencing was peripheral blood. The clonotype originates from a woman aged 50 to 60 with COVID-19, enrolled during active disease.

This CDR3 reads CASSLIWGDTEAFF. The CDR3 nucleotides are TGTGCCAGCAGCCTTATTTGGGGGGACACTGAAGCTTTCTTT. This chain links TRBV27 with TRBJ1-1; possible D gene TRBD1, 5 bases. Deletions cut 6 bases from V and 3 bases from J, with 14 bases between. The CDR3 contains 14 residues. CDR1 and CDR2 from the germline V gene are MNHEY and SMNVEV (reference sequence).